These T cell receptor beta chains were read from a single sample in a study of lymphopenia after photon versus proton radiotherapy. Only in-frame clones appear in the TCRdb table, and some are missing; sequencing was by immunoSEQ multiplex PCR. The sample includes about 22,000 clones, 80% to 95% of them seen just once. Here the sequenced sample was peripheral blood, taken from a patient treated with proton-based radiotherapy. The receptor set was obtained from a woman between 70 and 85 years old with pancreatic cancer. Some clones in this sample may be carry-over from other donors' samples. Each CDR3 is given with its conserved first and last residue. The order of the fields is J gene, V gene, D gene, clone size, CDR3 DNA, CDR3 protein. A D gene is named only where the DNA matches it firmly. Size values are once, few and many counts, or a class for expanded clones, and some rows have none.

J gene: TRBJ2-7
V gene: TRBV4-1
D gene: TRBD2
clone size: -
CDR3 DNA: TGCGCCAGCAGCCAGAGGGCCGGAACTAGCGGGAGTTCCTACGAGCAGTACTTC
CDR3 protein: CASSQRAGTSGSSYEQYF

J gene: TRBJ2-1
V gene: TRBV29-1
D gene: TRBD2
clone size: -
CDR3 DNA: TGCAGCGTTGACCTAGGCGGGAGGGCCGGGGATGAGCAGTTCTTC
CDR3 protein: CSVDLGGRAGDEQFF

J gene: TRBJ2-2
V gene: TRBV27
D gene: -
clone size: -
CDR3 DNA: TGTGCCAGCAGTTTATACAGGGTAACCGGGGAGCTGTTTTTT
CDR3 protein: CASSLYRVTGELFF

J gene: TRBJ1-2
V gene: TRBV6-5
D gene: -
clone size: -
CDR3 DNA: TGTGCCAGCAGCGACAGTCCCGGCTACACCTTC
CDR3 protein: CASSDSPGYTF

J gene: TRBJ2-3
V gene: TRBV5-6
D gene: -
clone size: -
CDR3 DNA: TGTGCCAGCAGCTTGGTCCTTACCTCCACAGATACGCAGTATTTT
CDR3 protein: CASSLVLTSTDTQYF

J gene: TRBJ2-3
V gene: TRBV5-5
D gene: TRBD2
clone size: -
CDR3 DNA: TGTGCCAGCAGCACTGGGACTAGCGGAAGTGGGACAGATACGCAGTATTTT
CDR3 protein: CASSTGTSGSGTDTQYF

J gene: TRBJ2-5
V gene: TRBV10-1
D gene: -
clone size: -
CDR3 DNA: TGCGCCAGCAGTGAGTCGATCAGGGGCGGGGAGACCCAGTACTTC
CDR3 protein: CASSESIRGGETQYF

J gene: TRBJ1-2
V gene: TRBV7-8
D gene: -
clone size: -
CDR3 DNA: TGTGCCAGCAGTAGAATCAGGGGCGGCTACACCTTC
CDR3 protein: CASSRIRGGYTF

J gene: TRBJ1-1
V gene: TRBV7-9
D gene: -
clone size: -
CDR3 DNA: TGTGCCAGCAGCTTAGTAGCGGGGGGCAGGAGCAACATGAACACTGAAGCTTTCTTT
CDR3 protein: CASSLVAGGRSNMNTEAFF

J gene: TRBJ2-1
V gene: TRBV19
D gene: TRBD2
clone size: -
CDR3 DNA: TGTGCCAGTAGTATGACTAGCGGGAGAGGGGATGGTAGTGAGCAGTTCTTC
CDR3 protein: CASSMTSGRGDGSEQFF

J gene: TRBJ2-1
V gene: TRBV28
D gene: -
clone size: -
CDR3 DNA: TGTGCCAGCAGTTTAACCGGGACTCACCCATCGAGCTCCTACAATGAGCAGTTCTTC
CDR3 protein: CASSLTGTHPSSSYNEQFF

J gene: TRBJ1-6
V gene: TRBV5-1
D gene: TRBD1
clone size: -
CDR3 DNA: TGCGCCAGCAGCTTGGGGACAGGCTATAATTCACCCCTCCACTTT
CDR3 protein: CASSLGTGYNSPLHF

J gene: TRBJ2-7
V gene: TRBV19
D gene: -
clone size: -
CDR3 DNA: TGTGCCAGTACGGGTTCTCTTGGCAGCACCTACGAGCAGTACTTC
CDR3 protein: CASTGSLGSTYEQYF

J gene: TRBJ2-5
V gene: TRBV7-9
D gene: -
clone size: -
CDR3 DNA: TGTGCCAGCAGCCCTTCCAGAGGGGTCCAAGAGACCCAGTACTTC
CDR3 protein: CASSPSRGVQETQYF

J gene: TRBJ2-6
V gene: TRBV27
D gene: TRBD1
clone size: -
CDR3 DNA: TGTGCCAGCAAGGGGAATTCTACCGGGACAGGAGGCTCTGGGGCCAACGTCCTGACTTTC
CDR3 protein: CASKGNSTGTGGSGANVLTF

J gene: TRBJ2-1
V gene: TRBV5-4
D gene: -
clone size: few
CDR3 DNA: TGTGCCAGCAGCCCCTCGACTAGGGGCGAGCAGTTCTTC
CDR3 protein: CASSPSTRGEQFF

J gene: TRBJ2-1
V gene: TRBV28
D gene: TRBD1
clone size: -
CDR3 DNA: TGTGCCAGCAGAAGTAATCCGGGACAGGGTCGGCATGAGCAGTTCTTC
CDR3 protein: CASRSNPGQGRHEQFF

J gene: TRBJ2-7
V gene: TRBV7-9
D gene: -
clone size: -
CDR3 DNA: TGTGCCAGCAGCTTAGGCAGGGGTACCTACGAGCAGTACTTC
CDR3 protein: CASSLGRGTYEQYF

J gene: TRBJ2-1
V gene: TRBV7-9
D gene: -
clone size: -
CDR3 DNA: TGTGCCAGCAGCTTAGCGGGGATCAAAGGTTACAATGAGCAGTTCTTC
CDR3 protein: CASSLAGIKGYNEQFF

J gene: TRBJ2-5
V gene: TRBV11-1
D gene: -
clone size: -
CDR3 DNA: TGTGCCAGCAGCTTAGGCGGGAACCTTCGTGGACAAGAGACCCAGTACTTC
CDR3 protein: CASSLGGNLRGQETQYF

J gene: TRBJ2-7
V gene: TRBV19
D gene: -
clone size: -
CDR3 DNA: TGTGCCAGTAGTCCTAAATCAGGGCGTAACTACGAGCAGTACTTC
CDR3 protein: CASSPKSGRNYEQYF

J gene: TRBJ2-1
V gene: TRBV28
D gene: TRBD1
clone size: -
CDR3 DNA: TGTGCCAGCAGTGGGGACAGGGCGTTAGTAAGTGAGCAGTTCTTC
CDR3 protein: CASSGDRALVSEQFF

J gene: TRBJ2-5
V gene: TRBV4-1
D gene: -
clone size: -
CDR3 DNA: TGCGCCAGCAGCCAAGAAGGGGGGACCCTCCAAGAGACCCAGTACTTC
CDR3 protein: CASSQEGGTLQETQYF

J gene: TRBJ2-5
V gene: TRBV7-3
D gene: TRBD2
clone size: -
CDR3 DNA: TGTGCCAGCAGCTTAGCGGGAGACGGAGAGACCCAGTACTTC
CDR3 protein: CASSLAGDGETQYF

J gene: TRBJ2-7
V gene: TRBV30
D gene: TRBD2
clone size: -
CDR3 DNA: TGTGCCTGGGATACTAGCGGGAGATACGAGCAGTACTTC
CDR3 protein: CAWDTSGRYEQYF

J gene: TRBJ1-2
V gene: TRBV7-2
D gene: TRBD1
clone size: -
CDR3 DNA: TGTGCCAGCAGCCGACAGGGACCCTATGGCTACACCTTC
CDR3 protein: CASSRQGPYGYTF

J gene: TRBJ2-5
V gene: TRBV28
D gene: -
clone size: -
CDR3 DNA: TGTGCCAGCAGCAAACCCGGGGACGGATGGGAGACCCAGTACTTC
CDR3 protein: CASSKPGDGWETQYF

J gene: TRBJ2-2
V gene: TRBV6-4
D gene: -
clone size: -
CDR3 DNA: TGTGCCAGCAGTGAGGGACTTTCCCGCACCGGGGAGCTGTTTTTT
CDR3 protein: CASSEGLSRTGELFF

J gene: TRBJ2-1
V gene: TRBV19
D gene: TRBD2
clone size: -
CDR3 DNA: TGTGCCAGTAGTACCCTGCCTAGCGGGAGAAACAATGAGCAGTTCTTC
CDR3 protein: CASSTLPSGRNNEQFF

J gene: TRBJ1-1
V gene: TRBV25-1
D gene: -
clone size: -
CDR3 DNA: TGTGCCAGCAGTGAATATAGTTCAGGGAACACTGAAGCTTTCTTT
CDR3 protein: CASSEYSSGNTEAFF